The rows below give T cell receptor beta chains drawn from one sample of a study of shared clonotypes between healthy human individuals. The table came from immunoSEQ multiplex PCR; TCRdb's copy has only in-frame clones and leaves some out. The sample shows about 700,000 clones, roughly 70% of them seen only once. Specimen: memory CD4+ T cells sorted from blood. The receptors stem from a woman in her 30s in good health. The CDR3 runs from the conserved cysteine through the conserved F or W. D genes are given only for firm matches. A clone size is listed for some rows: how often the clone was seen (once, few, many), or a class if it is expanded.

TGTGCCAGCAGTTCCGAGACTCCAATCTACGAGCAGTACTTC,CASSSETPIYEQYF,.,.,TRBJ2-7,TRBV28
TGTGCCAGCAGTTTGGCTGCGGGATACCATGAGCAGTTCTTC,CASSLAAGYHEQFF,.,.,TRBJ2-1,TRBV27
TGCAGTGCTAGCTATGGGGCCGAGCAGTACTTC,CSASYGAEQYF,.,once,TRBJ2-7,TRBV20-1
TGCGCCAGCAGCCAGGCGGCCGCTAGGACGGGCAATGAAAAACTGTTTTTT,CASSQAAARTGNEKLFF,.,few,TRBJ1-4,TRBV4-1
TGCGCCAGCAGCTGGACAGGGTTTGGTCCCGAAGAGACCCAGTACTTC,CASSWTGFGPEETQYF,TRBD1,.,TRBJ2-5,TRBV5-1
TGTGCCAGCAGTTACGGGACAGGGGGCTACGAGCAGTACTTC,CASSYGTGGYEQYF,TRBD1,.,TRBJ2-7,TRBV6-5
TGTGCCAGCAGAACCCGGACAGGGGGACTCAGAAACACCATATATTTT,CASRTRTGGLRNTIYF,TRBD1,.,TRBJ1-3,TRBV28
TGTGCCAGCTCACCCGTTACCGGGGAGCTGTTTTTT,CASSPVTGELFF,.,.,TRBJ2-2,TRBV18
TGCGCCAGCAGCTCGCAAAGCGGGAGGGGTATCCAAAATGAGCAGTTCTTC,CASSSQSGRGIQNEQFF,TRBD2,.,TRBJ2-1,TRBV5-1
TGTGCCAGCGTCGGGAGGGCGGGACTAGTCTTTGTTGAGCAGTTCTTC,CASVGRAGLVFVEQFF,TRBD2,.,TRBJ2-1,TRBV27
TGTGCCAGCAGTGGAGGAGGGCCGAGCAATCAGCCCCAGCATTTT,CASSGGGPSNQPQHF,.,.,TRBJ1-5,TRBV6-1
TGTGCCAGCAGCTTAGTAGAGAACACTGAAGCTTTCTTT,CASSLVENTEAFF,.,.,TRBJ1-1,TRBV11-3
TGTGCCAGCAGCCGAGACAGGGGGCCTGAAAAACTGTTTTTT,CASSRDRGPEKLFF,TRBD1,once,TRBJ1-4,TRBV6-1
TGTGCCAGCACCCCGAGTTTCGGTATCTACGAGCAGTACTTC,CASTPSFGIYEQYF,.,few,TRBJ2-7,TRBV6-5
TGTGCCAGCAGGCCTAGCGGGATAGGGGGTAGCACAGATACGCAGTATTTT,CASRPSGIGGSTDTQYF,TRBD2,.,TRBJ2-3,TRBV27
TGTGCCACTCGGACTAGCGGGAGCGGAGAGCAGTTCTTC,CATRTSGSGEQFF,TRBD2,.,TRBJ2-1,TRBV10-3
TGTGCCAGCAGCGGAGGAGGAGCTCAAGAGACCCAGTACTTC,CASSGGGAQETQYF,.,.,TRBJ2-5,TRBV11-3
TGTGCCAGCTCCCCGGTGGGTGCAGATACGCAGTATTTT,CASSPVGADTQYF,.,.,TRBJ2-3,TRBV18
TGTGCCAGCAGTGAGTTTTTCCGGGAGCTCCAGTTCTTC,CASSEFFRELQFF,.,.,TRBJ2-1,TRBV2
TGTGCCAGCAGCATGGGGGGCTGGACCTACGAGCAGTACTTC,CASSMGGWTYEQYF,.,.,TRBJ2-7,TRBV7-2
TGTGCCAGCAGCCCCCGACTAGCGGGAGGGCGGATCCAAGAGACCCAGTACTTC,CASSPRLAGGRIQETQYF,TRBD2,.,TRBJ2-5,TRBV9
TGTGCCAGCAGTACCGACACTGGCTACACCTTC,CASSTDTGYTF,.,few,TRBJ1-2,TRBV28
TGTGCCAGCAGCCAAGCCGGGGGCCCGGGGCAGCCCCAGCATTTT,CASSQAGGPGQPQHF,.,once,TRBJ1-5,TRBV7-9
TGTGCCAGCTCATCGTTTATCGCGGAGGATGATGAGCAGTTCTTC,CASSSFIAEDDEQFF,.,.,TRBJ2-1,TRBV18
TGTGCCAGCAGAGTGCGGGACGCAACTGAAGCTTTCTTT,CASRVRDATEAFF,.,.,TRBJ1-1,TRBV13
TGTGCCATCAGTGAACCACAAGAGACCCAGTACTTC,CAISEPQETQYF,.,.,TRBJ2-5,TRBV10-3
TGTGCCGCGGACAGGGGTTCCTACGAGCAGTACTTC,CAADRGSYEQYF,TRBD1,.,TRBJ2-7,TRBV30
TGTGCCAGCAGCGCCATGGGGACTAGCGGGGAGACCCAGTACTTC,CASSAMGTSGETQYF,TRBD2,.,TRBJ2-5,TRBV9
TGTGCCAGCAGCTTAGGAGGGGGGGTTCGTCAGCCCCAGCATTTT,CASSLGGGVRQPQHF,.,.,TRBJ1-5,TRBV7-2
TGCGCCAGCAGTCAATCCGACAGGGCCCCTGGCAGCGGGCAGCCCCAGCATTTT,CASSQSDRAPGSGQPQHF,TRBD1,.,TRBJ1-5,TRBV23-1
TGTGCCAGCAGGCTGGGACAGGAGGGTGGCTACACCTTC,CASRLGQEGGYTF,TRBD1,once,TRBJ1-2,TRBV6-5
TGCGCCAGCAGCCAAGGGACATACCTAAGGAACACTGAAGCTTTCTTT,CASSQGTYLRNTEAFF,.,.,TRBJ1-1,TRBV4-1
TGTGCCAGCAGTGAAAACAGGGGTCCGGGAGAGACCCAGTACTTC,CASSENRGPGETQYF,TRBD1,few,TRBJ2-5,TRBV6-1
TGTGCCAGCAGTACGGCGGGTGCTAGCTCCTACAATGAGCAGTTCTTC,CASSTAGASSYNEQFF,.,once,TRBJ2-1,TRBV25-1
TGTGCCTGGAGTGTACGAGTGAATCAGCCCCAGCATTTT,CAWSVRVNQPQHF,.,.,TRBJ1-5,TRBV30
TGTGCCTGGAATCCAGGGGGTATCGCTGAAGCTTTCTTT,CAWNPGGIAEAFF,TRBD1,.,TRBJ1-1,TRBV30
TGCGCCAGCAGCCCAGGGACATTACTGTCTGAAGCTTTCTTT,CASSPGTLLSEAFF,.,.,TRBJ1-1,TRBV5-1
TGTGCCAGCAGTTCGCCGGGGACAGGGGTTTCCTACGAGCAGTACTTC,CASSSPGTGVSYEQYF,TRBD1,.,TRBJ2-7,TRBV28
TGCGCCAGCAGCTCCACGGGACGAGACACAGATACGCAGTATTTT,CASSSTGRDTDTQYF,.,few,TRBJ2-3,TRBV5-1
TGCGCCAGCAGCTTGTTAGGGGCAGGGGCGTCCGACGAGCAGTACTTC,CASSLLGAGASDEQYF,.,.,TRBJ2-7,TRBV5-1
TGTGCCAGCATGGGACAGGGTACGGGCTACACCTTC,CASMGQGTGYTF,TRBD1,.,TRBJ1-2,TRBV6-4
TGTGCCAGTAGTTCGTACAGGATCAATGAGCAGTTCTTC,CASSSYRINEQFF,.,few,TRBJ2-1,TRBV19
TGTGCCAGTAGTATCCCAGGGGGACTCTACGAGCAGTACTTC,CASSIPGGLYEQYF,.,.,TRBJ2-7,TRBV19
TGCGCCGGCCGGGGGGGAGAACTCGGCACAGATACGCAGTATTTT,CAGRGGELGTDTQYF,TRBD2,once,TRBJ2-3,TRBV5-1
TGTGCCAGCAGGAGGACAGAACTAAACACTGAAGCTTTCTTT,CASRRTELNTEAFF,.,many,TRBJ1-1,TRBV6-1
TGTGCCAGCAACACACGGACAGGGCTAAACGGCTTCAACTACGAGCAGTACTTC,CASNTRTGLNGFNYEQYF,TRBD1,.,TRBJ2-7,TRBV7-9
TGTGCCAGCAGTTCCCTTAGTGTTCGGACAGTGCTGAACACTGAAGCTTTCTTT,CASSSLSVRTVLNTEAFF,.,.,TRBJ1-1,TRBV7-2
TGTGCCAGCAGCTTAGGACAGGGTATCTCGGCGGACACCTTC,CASSLGQGISADTF,TRBD1,.,TRBJ1-2,TRBV7-9
TGTGCCAGCAGACAGGACAGGGGGCATGGCTACACCTTC,CASRQDRGHGYTF,TRBD1,.,TRBJ1-2,TRBV28
TGCGCCAGCAGCTTGGCCCCAGGTCTTGCCGGGGAGCTGTTTTTT,CASSLAPGLAGELFF,.,.,TRBJ2-2,TRBV5-1
TGCGCCAGCAGTTCTAGCGGGGGTTCAAATGAGCAGTTCTTC,CASSSSGGSNEQFF,TRBD2,.,TRBJ2-1,TRBV10-2